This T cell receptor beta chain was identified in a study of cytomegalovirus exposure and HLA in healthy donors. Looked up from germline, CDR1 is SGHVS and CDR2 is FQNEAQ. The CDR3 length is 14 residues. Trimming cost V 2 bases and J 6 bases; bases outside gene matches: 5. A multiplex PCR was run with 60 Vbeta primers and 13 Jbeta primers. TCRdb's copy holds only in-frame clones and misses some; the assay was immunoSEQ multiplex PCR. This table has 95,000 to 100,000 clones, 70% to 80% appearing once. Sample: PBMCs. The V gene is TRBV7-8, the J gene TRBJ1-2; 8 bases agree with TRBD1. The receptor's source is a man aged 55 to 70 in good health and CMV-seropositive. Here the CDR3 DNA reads TGTGCCAGCAGCTTATTATCAGGGGGCGATGGCTACACCTTC. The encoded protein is CASSLLSGGDGYTF. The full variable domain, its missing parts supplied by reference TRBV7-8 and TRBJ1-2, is GAGVSQSPRYKVAKRGQDVALRCDPISGHVSLFWYQQALGQGPEFLTYFQNEAQLDKSGLPSDRFFAERPEGSVSTLKIQRTQQEDSAVYLCASSLLSGGDGYTFGSGTRLTVV.